Listed below are T cell receptor beta chains from one sample, sequenced in a study of cytomegalovirus exposure and HLA in healthy donors. Data came from immunoSEQ multiplex PCR; TCRdb stores just in-frame clones and leaves some out. Of 150,000 to 200,000 clones in the sample, over 70% were seen once. The material sequenced was PBMCs. The source of these receptors is a woman aged 25 to 45 in good health and CMV-seronegative. The CDR3 runs from the conserved cysteine through the conserved F or W. The order of the fields is clone size, D gene, J gene, V gene, CDR3 protein, CDR3 DNA. D genes are given only for firm matches. The size entry is marked missing in some rows and otherwise reads once, few, many or a size class.

>.|TRBD2|TRBJ2-5|TRBV29-1
CSAATGGSLGQETQYF
TGCAGCGCCGCCACGGGGGGATCGCTGGGTCAAGAGACCCAGTACTTC
>few|TRBD1|TRBJ1-6|TRBV28
CASRTGGMEYSPLHF
TGTGCCAGCCGGACAGGGGGCATGGAATATTCACCCCTCCACTTT
>once|.|TRBJ1-4|TRBV28
CASSFWDTDSEKLFF
TGTGCCAGCAGTTTTTGGGACACCGACAGTGAAAAACTGTTTTTT
>.|.|TRBJ2-1|TRBV6-5
CASSYSALQVGGEQFF
TGTGCCAGCAGTTACTCTGCCCTACAGGTTGGCGGTGAGCAGTTCTTC
>.|TRBD1|TRBJ1-5|TRBV30
CAWSVARTGGPTNQPQHF
TGTGCCTGGAGTGTAGCACGGACAGGGGGCCCCACCAATCAGCCCCAGCATTTT
>.|.|TRBJ2-7|TRBV5-1
CASSWGSQSPASSYEQYF
TGCGCCAGCAGTTGGGGCAGCCAGTCACCCGCAAGTTCCTACGAGCAGTACTTC
>.|.|TRBJ2-7|TRBV19
CASIKGRQDYEQYF
TGTGCCAGTATTAAAGGTCGGCAAGACTACGAGCAGTACTTC
>.|.|TRBJ2-7|TRBV18
CASSPPGDSNYEQYF
TGTGCCAGCTCACCACCGGGCGACAGCAACTACGAGCAGTACTTC
>.|.|TRBJ2-1|TRBV14
CASSQDRVHNEQFF
TGTGCCAGCAGCCAAGACCGAGTCCACAATGAGCAGTTCTTC
>.|TRBD2|TRBJ2-7|TRBV30
CAWRPLLAGISYEQYF
TGTGCCTGGAGACCCCTTCTAGCGGGGATCTCCTACGAGCAGTACTTC
>.|TRBD1|TRBJ1-2|TRBV7-9
CASSRDSYGYTF
TGTGCCAGCAGCCGGGACAGCTATGGCTACACCTTC
>.|TRBD2|TRBJ2-1|TRBV15
CATSRPLGAQGGLAGPHYNEQFF
TGTGCCACCAGCAGACCCTTGGGCGCACAGGGTGGGCTAGCGGGTCCCCATTACAATGAGCAGTTCTTC
>.|.|TRBJ1-6|TRBV4-3
CASSQDLVRANSPLHF
TGCGCCAGCAGCCAAGATCTGGTCAGGGCTAATTCACCCCTCCACTTT
>.|.|TRBJ1-2|TRBV10-2
CASRDGFPSSYGYTF
TGCGCCAGCAGAGACGGGTTCCCAAGTAGCTATGGCTACACCTTC
>.|.|TRBJ2-5|TRBV25-1
CASSALTGFVYQETQYF
TGTGCCAGCAGTGCGCTGACCGGGTTCGTGTACCAAGAGACCCAGTACTTC
>.|.|TRBJ2-4|TRBV27
CASSPRALTLNSQYF
TGTGCCAGCAGCCCGAGGGCCCTCACGCTAAACAGTCAGTACTTC
>.|TRBD1|TRBJ1-2|TRBV9
CASSARRDRGLTNYGYTF
TGTGCCAGCAGCGCACGCCGGGACAGGGGGCTCACTAACTATGGCTACACCTTC
>.|TRBD1|TRBJ2-2|TRBV11-3
CASSTIQGANTGELFF
TGTGCCAGCAGCACCATTCAGGGGGCGAACACCGGGGAGCTGTTTTTT
>.|TRBD2|TRBJ2-1|TRBV6-4
CASSERGVSLAGVYNEQFF
TGTGCCAGCAGTGAGAGGGGGGTTTCCCTAGCGGGAGTCTACAATGAGCAGTTCTTC
>.|TRBD2|TRBJ2-2|TRBV9
CASRGEAAGAAGELFF
TGTGCCAGCAGGGGAGAGGCAGCGGGAGCTGCCGGGGAGCTGTTTTTT
>few|TRBD1|TRBJ1-1|TRBV14
CASSQGGGSDTEAFF
TGTGCCAGCAGCCAAGGAGGGGGCTCGGACACTGAAGCTTTCTTT
>few|.|TRBJ2-7|TRBV29-1
CSVGRGPNYEQYF
TGCAGCGTTGGTCGAGGCCCAAACTACGAGCAGTACTTC
>.|TRBD2|TRBJ2-3|TRBV19
CASSMTSGILDTQYF
TGTGCCAGTAGTATGACTAGCGGGATTTTGGATACGCAGTATTTT
>.|TRBD1|TRBJ1-2|TRBV7-3
CASGKQGLSGYTF
TGTGCCAGCGGAAAACAGGGGTTAAGTGGCTACACCTTC
>.|TRBD2|TRBJ2-1|TRBV7-9
CASSLELAGDLNEQFF
TGTGCCAGCAGCTTAGAACTAGCGGGAGATTTGAATGAGCAGTTCTTC
>.|.|TRBJ1-1|TRBV7-9
CASSPRTKNTEAFF
TGTGCCAGCAGCCCAAGGACAAAGAACACTGAAGCTTTCTTT
>.|TRBD1|TRBJ2-2|TRBV7-6
CASSLQGAGTGELFF
TGTGCCAGCAGCTTACAGGGGGCGGGCACCGGGGAGCTGTTTTTT
>.|TRBD2|TRBJ2-4|TRBV19
CASRGDGGGNIQYF
TGTGCCAGTAGGGGGGACGGGGGGGGAAACATTCAGTACTTC
>once|.|TRBJ2-1|TRBV27
CASSLSETSYNEQFF
TGTGCCAGCAGTTTATCTGAGACTAGTTACAATGAGCAGTTCTTC
>.|TRBD2|TRBJ2-7|TRBV28
CASSFRGSTSEQYF
TGTGCCAGCAGTTTTCGCGGGAGCACGAGCGAGCAGTACTTC
>.|TRBD2|TRBJ2-3|TRBV27
CASSLYIADGGADTQYF
TGTGCCAGCAGTTTATATATAGCGGACGGGGGGGCAGATACGCAGTATTTT
>.|.|TRBJ2-3|TRBV7-6
CASTLLDTSSTDTQYF
TGTGCCAGCACCCTCTTGGACACCTCTAGCACAGATACGCAGTATTTT
>.|TRBD2|TRBJ2-1|TRBV7-2
CASSLDASGSYNEQFF
TGTGCCAGCAGCTTAGATGCTAGCGGGAGTTACAATGAGCAGTTCTTC
>.|.|TRBJ2-7|TRBV5-1
CASSVEPGSPYEQYF
TGCGCCAGCAGCGTCGAACCGGGATCCCCCTACGAGCAGTACTTC
>.|.|TRBJ2-2|TRBV7-2
CASSTTGRSTGELFF
TGTGCCAGCAGTACTACAGGGCGAAGCACCGGGGAGCTGTTTTTT
>.|TRBD1|TRBJ1-4|TRBV4-2
CASSPGQAATNEKLFF
TGTGCCAGCAGCCCGGGACAGGCCGCAACTAATGAAAAACTGTTTTTT
>once|TRBD1|TRBJ2-1|TRBV28
CASSSLDRRAGDEQFF
TGTGCCAGCAGTTCTTTGGACAGGCGAGCCGGCGATGAGCAGTTCTTC
>.|TRBD2|TRBJ2-3|TRBV11-2
CASSSAGGGTDTQYF
TGTGCCAGCAGCTCCGCGGGGGGGGGCACAGATACGCAGTATTTT
>.|TRBD2|TRBJ2-2|TRBV19
CASSTSGGATGELFF
TGTGCCAGTAGTACTAGCGGGGGGGCCACCGGGGAGCTGTTTTTT
>few|TRBD1|TRBJ2-6|TRBV28
CASSLFWDRDNSGANGLTF
TGTGCCAGCAGTTTGTTTTGGGACAGGGACAACTCTGGGGCCAACGGCCTGACTTTC
>.|.|TRBJ2-4|TRBV11-2
CASSRPETGRNIQYF
TGTGCCAGCAGCCGGCCCGAGACAGGGAGGAACATTCAGTACTTC
>.|TRBD1|TRBJ1-4|TRBV15
CATSRETGNGGKLFF
TGTGCCACCAGCAGAGAGACAGGGAATGGGGGAAAACTGTTTTTT
>.|TRBD1|TRBJ1-5|TRBV19
CASSIPTGHQPQHF
TGTGCCAGTAGTATCCCGACAGGGCATCAGCCCCAGCATTTT
>few|TRBD1|TRBJ1-1|TRBV9
CASSVTGEVTEAFF
TGTGCCAGCAGCGTTACAGGGGAGGTCACTGAAGCTTTCTTT
>.|TRBD1|TRBJ1-6|TRBV28
CASRDPGGNSPLHF
TGTGCCAGCAGGGACCCAGGGGGGAATTCACCCCTCCACTTT
>.|TRBD1|TRBJ1-4|TRBV11-2
CASSLGQGDEKLFF
TGTGCCAGCAGCTTGGGACAGGGAGATGAAAAACTGTTTTTT
>.|TRBD1|TRBJ1-4|TRBV6-5
CASRVQGNEKLFF
TGTGCCAGCAGAGTACAGGGGAATGAAAAACTGTTTTTT
>.|.|TRBJ2-7|TRBV27
CASSLARNSYEQYF
TGTGCCAGCAGTTTAGCCAGAAACTCCTACGAGCAGTACTTC
>.|.|TRBJ2-3|TRBV29-1
CSAGGPGTDTQYF
TGCAGCGCAGGGGGGCCGGGCACAGATACGCAGTATTTT
>few|.|TRBJ2-5|TRBV28
CASSYHRSETQYF
TGTGCCAGCAGTTACCATAGATCAGAGACCCAGTACTTC
>.|TRBD1|TRBJ1-4|TRBV6-1
CASTRDRGGHEKLFF
TGTGCCAGCACCCGGGACAGGGGAGGGCATGAAAAACTGTTTTTT
>.|TRBD1|TRBJ2-3|TRBV7-8
CASSFPGQGVSTDTQYF
TGTGCCAGCAGCTTTCCGGGACAGGGGGTTAGCACAGATACGCAGTATTTT
>.|TRBD1|TRBJ1-1|TRBV7-2
CASSLQGASEAFF
TGTGCCAGCAGCTTACAGGGGGCCTCTGAAGCTTTCTTT
>.|.|TRBJ2-2|TRBV13
CASSPGGGSANTGELFF
TGTGCCAGCAGCCCCGGGGGTGGCTCAGCGAACACCGGGGAGCTGTTTTTT
>.|.|TRBJ1-1|TRBV19
CASSLYNRVGTEAFF
TGTGCCAGTAGTTTATACAACAGGGTCGGGACTGAAGCTTTCTTT
>.|.|TRBJ1-3|TRBV11-2
CASSLGHRPSGNTIYF
TGTGCCAGCAGCTTGGGACACCGACCCTCTGGAAACACCATATATTTT
>.|TRBD2|TRBJ2-1|TRBV14
CASSHDIAGEGDNEQFF
TGTGCCAGCAGCCATGACATAGCGGGAGAAGGCGACAATGAGCAGTTCTTC